This T cell receptor (beta chain) was identified in a study of cytomegalovirus exposure and HLA in healthy donors. Study-wide results and caveats: Subsequent analysis revealed that first-cohort TCR clusters tended to co-occur in the 90 to 150 validation repertoires.

The repertoire was sequenced with immunoSEQ multiplex PCR; TCRdb's copy has only in-frame clones and lacks some. Here the sample spans around 400,000 clones, about nine tenths being singletons. About this clone: Its antigen is currently unknown.

While the first cohort had 600 to 750 subjects, the donors belonged to the separate validation cohort of about 110 subjects. There are 16 residues in the CDR3. V was trimmed by 5 bases and J by 0 bases, leaving 14 bases between them. The V gene's germline CDR1 is MNHEY and CDR2 SMNVEV (reference sequence). The chain uses TRBV27 and TRBJ2-1; D perhaps matches TRBD1 (5 bases). Sequenced: PBMCs. This receptor was taken from a woman between 18 and 29 years old in good health and CMV-seronegative. The CDR3 spells CASSASQALSYNEQFF. CDR3 in DNA: TGTGCCAGCAGTGCGTCACAGGCCCTCTCCTACAATGAGCAGTTCTTC.